This is a list of T cell receptor beta chains from one sample in a study of shared T cell receptors in the human thymus. The protocol was immunoSEQ multiplex PCR, while the TCRdb copy is restricted to in-frame clones and leaves out a portion. The sample has under 700,000 clones, about four fifths seen once; the top ten hold roughly 0.013%. These data also formed part of another study, on human thymus T cells.

Material: thymocytes. Source of these receptors: a boy younger than two with a congenital heart defect. Each CDR3 is given with its conserved first and last residue. A D gene is named only where the DNA matches it firmly. A clone size is listed for some rows: how often the clone was seen (once, few, many), or a class if it is expanded.

TRBV4-3	TRBD1	18	.	TRBJ2-2	CASSQVGTEKPNSGELFF	TGCGCCAGCAGCCAAGTAGGGACAGAGAAGCCCAATTCCGGGGAGCTGTTTTTT
TRBV28	TRBD1	20	few	TRBJ2-6	CASSRTGSSHFNSGANVLTF	TGTGCCAGCAGTCGGACAGGGTCAAGCCATTTCAACTCTGGGGCCAACGTCCTGACTTTC
TRBV15	.	15	.	TRBJ2-7	CATSSATGEPREQYF	TGTGCCACCAGCAGCGCGACGGGGGAGCCGCGGGAGCAGTACTTC
TRBV30	TRBD1	16	once	TRBJ2-2	CAWSGTGVIYTGELFF	TGTGCCTGGAGTGGTACAGGGGTTATCTACACCGGGGAGCTGTTTTTT
TRBV30	.	17	few	TRBJ1-1	CAWSASMGGLMNTEAFF	TGTGCCTGGAGCGCATCTATGGGGGGTCTTATGAACACTGAAGCTTTCTTT
TRBV18	TRBD1	14	once	TRBJ1-4	CASSQGQGNEKLFF	TGTGCCAGCTCACAGGGACAGGGTAATGAAAAACTGTTTTTT
TRBV6-4	TRBD2	15	.	TRBJ2-5	CASSATSGREETQYF	TGTGCCAGCAGTGCGACTAGCGGGAGGGAAGAGACCCAGTACTTC
TRBV4-2	TRBD1	20	.	TRBJ2-7	CASSQDLGVGQGIPHLEQYF	TGTGCCAGCAGCCAAGATCTTGGAGTTGGACAGGGAATCCCACACCTTGAGCAGTACTTC
TRBV28	TRBD1	16	.	TRBJ2-7	CASWGQGPWFLGEQYF	TGTGCCAGTTGGGGACAGGGGCCTTGGTTCCTCGGCGAGCAGTACTTC
TRBV12-2	.	19	.	TRBJ2-1	CASRSRTSGRHAHTDEQFF	TGTGCAAGTCGCTCTCGGACTAGCGGGAGACACGCCCATACGGATGAGCAGTTCTTC
TRBV5-6	TRBD1	16	few	TRBJ1-1	CASSLGKTGVWLRAFF	TGTGCCAGCAGCTTGGGAAAAACAGGGGTCTGGTTACGAGCTTTCTTT
TRBV5-5	TRBD1	15	.	TRBJ2-7	CASSLPGQGFHEQYF	TGTGCCAGCAGCTTGCCGGGACAGGGTTTCCACGAGCAGTACTTC
TRBV19	.	16	.	TRBJ1-5	CASRMGRGWGNQPQHF	TGTGCCAGCCGCATGGGGCGAGGATGGGGCAATCAGCCCCAGCATTTT
TRBV29-1	.	12	.	TRBJ2-7	CSVGGDTYEQYF	TGCAGCGTGGGCGGGGATACCTACGAGCAGTACTTC
TRBV7-2	TRBD2	15	.	TRBJ2-5	CASSLVGGSGETQYF	TGTGCCAGCAGTCTAGTCGGCGGGAGTGGGGAGACCCAGTACTTC
TRBV29-1	.	14	.	TRBJ2-7	CSVVWGMGAREQYF	TGCAGCGTTGTGTGGGGGATGGGGGCGCGCGAGCAGTACTTC
TRBV9	.	14	.	TRBJ2-7	CASSVSGQGYEQYF	TGTGCCAGCAGCGTATCCGGACAAGGCTACGAGCAGTACTTC
TRBV7-2	TRBD2	18	.	TRBJ2-1	CASSLTRPGLAFLNEQFF	TGTGCCAGCAGCCTAACCAGACCGGGACTAGCATTTTTGAATGAGCAGTTCTTC
TRBV19	TRBD1	15	.	TRBJ2-7	CASSIGGQGAQEQYF	TGTGCCAGTAGTATCGGCGGTCAGGGGGCGCAAGAGCAGTACTTC
TRBV25-1	.	13	few	TRBJ2-3	CASSGSGTDTQYF	TGTGCCAGCAGTGGTAGCGGCACAGATACGCAGTATTTT
TRBV4-2	TRBD1	16	.	TRBJ2-3	CASSQIGDRGTDTQYF	TGTGCCAGCAGCCAAATTGGGGACAGGGGGACAGATACGCAGTATTTT
TRBV19	.	14	.	TRBJ2-2	CASRAQVGTGELFF	TGTGCCAGTAGGGCCCAGGTTGGGACCGGGGAGCTGTTTTTT
TRBV19	TRBD2	16	.	TRBJ2-7	CASTAGASEETYEQYF	TGTGCCAGTACGGCGGGAGCCTCTGAAGAAACCTACGAGCAGTACTTC
TRBV4-3	.	16	.	TRBJ2-1	CASSQDRLLLEGGQFF	TGCGCCAGCAGCCAAGACCGGTTACTCCTGGAAGGGGGGCAGTTCTTC
TRBV25-1	TRBD2	18	.	TRBJ2-3	CASSGTGLAGEETDTQYF	TGTGCCAGCAGTGGGACGGGACTAGCGGGAGAGGAAACAGATACGCAGTATTTT
TRBV5-8	TRBD1	15	few	TRBJ1-1	CASSPGTGEATEAFF	TGTGCCAGCAGCCCTGGAACAGGGGAGGCGACTGAAGCTTTCTTT
TRBV19	TRBD2	15	.	TRBJ2-7	CASSLGLAGMGEQYF	TGTGCCAGTAGTTTAGGACTAGCGGGAATGGGCGAGCAGTACTTC
TRBV6-4	TRBD2	15	.	TRBJ2-3	CASSERTSGRYTQYF	TGTGCCAGCAGTGAAAGGACTAGCGGGAGGTATACGCAGTATTTT
TRBV6-5	.	14	.	TRBJ2-1	CASTSGRSYNEQFF	TGTGCCAGCACCTCGGGGAGGTCCTACAATGAGCAGTTCTTC